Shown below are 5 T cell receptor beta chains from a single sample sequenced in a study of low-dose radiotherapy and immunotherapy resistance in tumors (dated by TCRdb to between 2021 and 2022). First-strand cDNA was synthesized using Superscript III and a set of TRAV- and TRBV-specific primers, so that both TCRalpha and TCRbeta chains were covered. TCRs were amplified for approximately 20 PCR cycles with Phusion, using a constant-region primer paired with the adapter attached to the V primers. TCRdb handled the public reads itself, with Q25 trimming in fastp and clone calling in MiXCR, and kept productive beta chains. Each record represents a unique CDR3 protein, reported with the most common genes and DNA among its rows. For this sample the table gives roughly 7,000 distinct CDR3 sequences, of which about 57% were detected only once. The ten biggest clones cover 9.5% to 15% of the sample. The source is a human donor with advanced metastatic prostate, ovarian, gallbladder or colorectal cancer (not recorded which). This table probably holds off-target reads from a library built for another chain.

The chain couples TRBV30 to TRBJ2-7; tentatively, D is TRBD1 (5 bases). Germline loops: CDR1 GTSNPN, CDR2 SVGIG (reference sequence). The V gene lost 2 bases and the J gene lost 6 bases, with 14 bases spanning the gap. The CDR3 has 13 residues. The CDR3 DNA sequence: TGTGCCTGGAGTAGGACAAGTACTACCGAGCAGTACTTC. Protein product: CAWSRTSTTEQYF.

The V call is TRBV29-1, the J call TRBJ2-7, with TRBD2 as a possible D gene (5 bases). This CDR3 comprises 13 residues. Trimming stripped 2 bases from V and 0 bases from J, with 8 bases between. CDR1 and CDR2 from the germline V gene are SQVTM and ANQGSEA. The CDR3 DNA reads TGCAGCGTTGAAATAGAGGGCTCCTACGAGCAGTACTTC. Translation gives CSVEIEGSYEQYF.

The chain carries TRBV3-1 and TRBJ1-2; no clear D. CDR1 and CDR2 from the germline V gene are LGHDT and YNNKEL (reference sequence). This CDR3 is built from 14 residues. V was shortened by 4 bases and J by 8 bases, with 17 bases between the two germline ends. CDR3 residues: CASSPPGLGRGYTF. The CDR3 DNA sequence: TGTGCCAGCAGCCCGCCCGGACTAGGCCGGGGCTACACCTTC.

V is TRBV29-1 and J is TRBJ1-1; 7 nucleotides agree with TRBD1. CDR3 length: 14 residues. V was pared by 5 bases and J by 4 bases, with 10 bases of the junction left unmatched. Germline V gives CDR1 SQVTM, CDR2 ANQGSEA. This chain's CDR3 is CSVLVPHRGTEAFF. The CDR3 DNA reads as TGCAGCGTTCTGGTTCCGCACAGGGGCACTGAAGCTTTCTTT.

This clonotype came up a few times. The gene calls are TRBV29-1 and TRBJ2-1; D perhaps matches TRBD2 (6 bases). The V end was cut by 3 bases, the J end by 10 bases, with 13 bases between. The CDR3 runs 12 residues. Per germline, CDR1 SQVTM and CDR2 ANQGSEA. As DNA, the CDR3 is TGCAGCGTTGAGTCGGAGGGGTGGGAGCAGTTCTTC. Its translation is CSVESEGWEQFF.